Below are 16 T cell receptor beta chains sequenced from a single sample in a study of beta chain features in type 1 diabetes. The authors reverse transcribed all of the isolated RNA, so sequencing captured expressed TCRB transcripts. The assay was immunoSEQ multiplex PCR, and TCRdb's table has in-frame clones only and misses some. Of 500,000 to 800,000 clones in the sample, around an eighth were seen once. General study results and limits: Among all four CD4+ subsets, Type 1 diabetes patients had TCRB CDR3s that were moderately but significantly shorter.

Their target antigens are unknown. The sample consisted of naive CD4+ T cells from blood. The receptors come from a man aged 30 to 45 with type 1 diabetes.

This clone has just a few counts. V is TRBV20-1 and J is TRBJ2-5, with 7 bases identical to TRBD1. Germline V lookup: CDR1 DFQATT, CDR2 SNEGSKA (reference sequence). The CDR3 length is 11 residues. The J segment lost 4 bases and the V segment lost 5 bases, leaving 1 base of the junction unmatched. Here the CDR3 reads CSAYRGETQYF. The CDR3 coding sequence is TGCAGTGCTTACAGGGGAGAGACCCAGTACTTC.

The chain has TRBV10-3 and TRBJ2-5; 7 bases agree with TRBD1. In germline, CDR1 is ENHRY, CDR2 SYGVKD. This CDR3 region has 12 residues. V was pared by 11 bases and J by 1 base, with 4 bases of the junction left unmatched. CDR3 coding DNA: TGTGCCTCGAGACAGGGCCAAGAGACCCAGTACTTC. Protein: CASRQGQETQYF.

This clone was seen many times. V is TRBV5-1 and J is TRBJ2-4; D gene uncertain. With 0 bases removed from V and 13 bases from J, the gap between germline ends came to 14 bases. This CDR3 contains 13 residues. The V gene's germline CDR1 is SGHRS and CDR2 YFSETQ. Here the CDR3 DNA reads TGCGCCAGCAGCTTGGGGTTTAGATCCGAACAGTACTTC. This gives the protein CASSLGFRSEQYF.

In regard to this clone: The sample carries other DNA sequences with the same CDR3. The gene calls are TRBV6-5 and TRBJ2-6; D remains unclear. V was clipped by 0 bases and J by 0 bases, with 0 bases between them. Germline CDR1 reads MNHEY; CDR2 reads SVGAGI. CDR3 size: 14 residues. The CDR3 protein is CASSYSSGANVLTF. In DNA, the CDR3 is TGTGCCAGCAGTTACTCCTCTGGGGCCAACGTCCTGACTTTC.

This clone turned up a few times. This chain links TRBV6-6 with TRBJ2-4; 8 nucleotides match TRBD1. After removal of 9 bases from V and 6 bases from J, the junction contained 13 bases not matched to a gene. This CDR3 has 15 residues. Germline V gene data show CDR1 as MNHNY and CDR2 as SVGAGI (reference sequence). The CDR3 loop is CASLLAGTGRNIQYF. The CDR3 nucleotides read TGTGCCAGTCTCCTCGCCGGGACAGGTAGAAACATTCAGTACTTC.

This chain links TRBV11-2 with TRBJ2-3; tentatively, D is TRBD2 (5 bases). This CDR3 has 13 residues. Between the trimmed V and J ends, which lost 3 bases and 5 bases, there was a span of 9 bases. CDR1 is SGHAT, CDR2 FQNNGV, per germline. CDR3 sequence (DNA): TGTGCCAGCAGCTTCACCCGGGGAGATACGCAGTATTTT. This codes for CASSFTRGDTQYF. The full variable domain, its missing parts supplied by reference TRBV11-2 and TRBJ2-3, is EAGVAQSPRYKIIEKRQSVAFWCNPISGHATLYWYQQILGQGPKLLIQFQNNGVVDDSQLPKDRFSAERLKGVDSTLKIQPAKLEDSAVYLCASSFTRGDTQYFGPGTRLTVL.

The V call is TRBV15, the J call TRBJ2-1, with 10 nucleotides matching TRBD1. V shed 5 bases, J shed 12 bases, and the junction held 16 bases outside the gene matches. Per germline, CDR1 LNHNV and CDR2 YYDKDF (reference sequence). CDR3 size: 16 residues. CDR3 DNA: TGTGCCACCAGCTTAGGTCGACAGGGGGCCCTTAATAGGCAGTTCTTC. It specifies CATSLGRQGALNRQFF.

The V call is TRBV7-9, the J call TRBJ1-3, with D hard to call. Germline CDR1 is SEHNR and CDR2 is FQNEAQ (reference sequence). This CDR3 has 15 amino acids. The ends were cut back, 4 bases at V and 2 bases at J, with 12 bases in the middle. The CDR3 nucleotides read TGTGCCAGCAGCTCCCCCGGCGGGACTGGAAACACCATATATTTT. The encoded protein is CASSSPGGTGNTIYF.

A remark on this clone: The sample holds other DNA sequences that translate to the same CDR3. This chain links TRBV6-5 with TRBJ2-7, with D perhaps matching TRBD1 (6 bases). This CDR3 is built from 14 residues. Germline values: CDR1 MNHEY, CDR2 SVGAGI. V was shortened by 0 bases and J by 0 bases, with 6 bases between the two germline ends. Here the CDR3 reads CASSYSDSSYEQYF. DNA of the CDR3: TGTGCCAGCAGTTACTCGGACAGCTCCTACGAGCAGTACTTC.

This CDR3 is CASNRRRQETQYF. The CDR3 bases are TGTGCCAGCAACCGACGGCGGCAAGAGACCCAGTACTTC. The chain is built from TRBV11-2 and TRBJ2-5; D gene unclear. Germline V lookup: CDR1 SGHAT, CDR2 FQNNGV. With 7 bases removed from V and 2 bases from J, the gap between germline ends came to 11 bases. The CDR3 runs to 13 residues.

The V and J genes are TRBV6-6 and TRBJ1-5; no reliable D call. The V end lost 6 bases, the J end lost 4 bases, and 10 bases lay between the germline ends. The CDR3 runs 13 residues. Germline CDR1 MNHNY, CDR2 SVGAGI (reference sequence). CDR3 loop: CASSHQSNQPQHF. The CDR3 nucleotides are TGTGCCAGCAGCCATCAATCAAATCAGCCCCAGCATTTT.

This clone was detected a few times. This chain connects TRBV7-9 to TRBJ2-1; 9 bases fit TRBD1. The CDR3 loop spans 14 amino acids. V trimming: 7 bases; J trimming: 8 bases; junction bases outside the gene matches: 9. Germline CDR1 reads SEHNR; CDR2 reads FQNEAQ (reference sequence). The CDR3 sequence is CASNPGQGLYEQFF. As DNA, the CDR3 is TGTGCCAGCAACCCGGGACAGGGACTCTATGAGCAGTTCTTC.

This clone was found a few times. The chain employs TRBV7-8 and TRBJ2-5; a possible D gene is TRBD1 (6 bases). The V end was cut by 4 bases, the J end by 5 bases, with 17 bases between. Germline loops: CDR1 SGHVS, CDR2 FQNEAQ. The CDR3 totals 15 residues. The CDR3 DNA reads TGTGCCAGCAGCTCTCAGGACACCCAGGGGGAGACCCAGTACTTC. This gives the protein CASSSQDTQGETQYF.

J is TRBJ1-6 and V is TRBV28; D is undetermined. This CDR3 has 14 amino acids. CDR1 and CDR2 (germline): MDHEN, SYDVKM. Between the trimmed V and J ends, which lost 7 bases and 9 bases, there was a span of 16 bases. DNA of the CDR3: TGTGCCAGCACCACCTCGAGCGGGCGTTCACCCCTCCACTTT. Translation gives CASTTSSGRSPLHF. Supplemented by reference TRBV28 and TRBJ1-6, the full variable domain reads DVKVTQSSRYLVKRTGEKVFLECVQDMDHENMFWYRQDPGLGLRLIYFSYDVKMKEKGDIPEGYSVSREKKERFSLILESASTNQTSMYLCASTTSSGRSPLHFGNGTRLTVT.

CDR3 region: CASSIAGNFDEKLFF. The CDR3 nucleotides read TGTGCCAGTAGTATAGCCGGGAACTTCGATGAAAAACTGTTTTTT. This sequence joins TRBV19 and TRBJ1-4; D is ambiguous. The germline V gene encodes CDR1 LNHDA and CDR2 SQIVND (reference sequence). V lost 1 base and J 6 bases, leaving 12 bases between the germline ends. The CDR3 has 15 amino acids.

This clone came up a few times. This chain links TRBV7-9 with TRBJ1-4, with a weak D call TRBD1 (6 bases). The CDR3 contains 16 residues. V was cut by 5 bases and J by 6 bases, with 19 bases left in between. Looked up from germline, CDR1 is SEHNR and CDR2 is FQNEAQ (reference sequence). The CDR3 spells CASSPAGGQLHEKLFF. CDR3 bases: TGTGCCAGCAGCCCTGCTGGAGGACAGCTTCATGAAAAACTGTTTTTT. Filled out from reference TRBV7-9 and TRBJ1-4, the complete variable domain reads DTGVSQNPRHKITKRGQNVTFRCDPISEHNRLYWYRQTLGQGPEFLTYFQNEAQLEKSRLLSDRFSAERPKGSFSTLEIQRTEQGDSAMYLCASSPAGGQLHEKLFFGSGTQLSVL.